One T cell receptor (beta chain) is described in this entry. No antigen is known for it. Per the germline V gene, CDR1 is MNHEY and CDR2 is SVGAGI. This CDR3 contains 15 residues. Deletions cut 6 bases from V and 1 base from J, with 13 bases between. These data come from a study of cytomegalovirus exposure and HLA in healthy donors. Study-wide findings and caveats: Productive rates of about 90% or about 30% were seen for most TCR beta V segments in an earlier analysis. A further, later analysis showed that HLA-associated TCR beta chains (compared with equally common others) were more clonally expanded.

Primers for the PCR totalled 60 Vbeta and 13 Jbeta. TCRdb's copy holds only in-frame clones and misses some; the assay was immunoSEQ multiplex PCR. In total, the table holds under 200,000 clones. Healthy bone marrow donors formed the donor group. The material sequenced was PBMCs. This TCR was recovered from a man aged 25 to 40 in good health and CMV-seronegative. This chain connects TRBV6-5 to TRBJ2-4; TRBD1 might be the D (6 bases). CDR3 amino acids: CASRTGSSAKNIQYF. The CDR3 DNA follows: TGTGCCAGCAGAACAGGGAGTTCTGCCAAAAACATTCAGTACTTC.